This T cell receptor (beta chain) was observed in a study of T cells in Graves' hyperthyroidism and ophthalmopathy. Findings and limits, study-wide: In validation, the model predicted ophthalmopathy. These predictions came a median roughly six months before onset.

Regions amplified from RNA transcripts were the TCR beta CDR3 regions. HTBI primers drove first-round RT-PCR of the TCR CDR3. MiXCR was run by TCRdb on the multiplex PCR reads, yielding one entry per CDR3 protein. Here the sample spans some 720,000 distinct CDR3 sequences, about a sixth being singletons. Of note for this clonotype: Its antigen remains unknown.

V was pared by 5 bases and J by 5 bases, with 21 bases between. The CDR3 has 16 amino acids. Germline CDR1 is SGHNT and CDR2 is YENEEA. Researchers defined stable Graves' hyperthyroidism as no ophthalmopathy progression within 18 months. Patients with uncontrolled infections, other autoimmune diseases, pregnancy or lactation were excluded. This TCR came from a man younger than 35 with Graves' hyperthyroidism. The chain employs TRBV11-3 and TRBJ2-5, with TRBD2 as a possible D gene (6 bases). Sequenced material: blood. CDR3 sequence reads: CASSPSAGNHEETQYF. The CDR3, as DNA: TGTGCCAGCAGCCCTAGTGCGGGAAATCATGAGGAGACCCAGTACTTC.